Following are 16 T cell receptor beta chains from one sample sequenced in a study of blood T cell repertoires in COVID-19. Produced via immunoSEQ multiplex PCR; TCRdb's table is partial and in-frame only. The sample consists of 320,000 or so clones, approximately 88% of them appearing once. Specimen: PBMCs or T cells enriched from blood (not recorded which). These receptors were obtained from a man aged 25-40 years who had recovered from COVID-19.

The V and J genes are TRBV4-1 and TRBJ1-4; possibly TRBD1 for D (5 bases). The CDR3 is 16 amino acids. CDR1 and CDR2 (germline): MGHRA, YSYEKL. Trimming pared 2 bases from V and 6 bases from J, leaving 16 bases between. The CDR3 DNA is TGCGCCAGCAGCCAAAGTGGGTCAGGGTTTGATGAAAAACTGTTTTTT. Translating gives CASSQSGSGFDEKLFF.

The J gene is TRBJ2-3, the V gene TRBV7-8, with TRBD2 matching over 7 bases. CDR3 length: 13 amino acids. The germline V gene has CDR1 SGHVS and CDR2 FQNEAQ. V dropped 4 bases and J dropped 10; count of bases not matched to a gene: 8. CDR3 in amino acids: CASSWVGSGAQYF. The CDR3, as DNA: TGTGCCAGCAGCTGGGTGGGGAGCGGGGCGCAGTATTTT.

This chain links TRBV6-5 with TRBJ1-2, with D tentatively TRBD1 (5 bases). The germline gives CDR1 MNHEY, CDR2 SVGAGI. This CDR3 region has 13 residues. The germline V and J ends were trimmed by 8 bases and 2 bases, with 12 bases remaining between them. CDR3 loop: CASRGVPNYGYTF. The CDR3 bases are TGTGCCAGCCGGGGGGTACCGAACTATGGCTACACCTTC.

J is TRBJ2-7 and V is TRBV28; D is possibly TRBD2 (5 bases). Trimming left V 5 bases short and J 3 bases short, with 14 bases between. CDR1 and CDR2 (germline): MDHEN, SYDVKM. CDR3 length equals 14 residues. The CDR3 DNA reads TGTGCCAGCAGTCCTAGCCCGTCCCGCTACGAGCAGTACTTC. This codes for CASSPSPSRYEQYF. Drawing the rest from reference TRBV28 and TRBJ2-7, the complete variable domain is DVKVTQSSRYLVKRTGEKVFLECVQDMDHENMFWYRQDPGLGLRLIYFSYDVKMKEKGDIPEGYSVSREKKERFSLILESASTNQTSMYLCASSPSPSRYEQYFGPGTRLTVT.

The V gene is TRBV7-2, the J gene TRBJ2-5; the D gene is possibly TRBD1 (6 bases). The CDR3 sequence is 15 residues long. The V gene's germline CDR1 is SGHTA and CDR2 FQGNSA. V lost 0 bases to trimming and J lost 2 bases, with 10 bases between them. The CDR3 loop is CASSLAGTPQETQYF. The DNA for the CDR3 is TGTGCCAGCAGCTTAGCCGGGACACCTCAAGAGACCCAGTACTTC.

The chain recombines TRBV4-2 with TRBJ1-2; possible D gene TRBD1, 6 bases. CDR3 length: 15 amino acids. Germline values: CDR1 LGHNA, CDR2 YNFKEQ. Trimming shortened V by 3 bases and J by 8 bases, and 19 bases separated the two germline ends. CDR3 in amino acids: CASSQASGGLEGYTF. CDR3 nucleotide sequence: TGTGCCAGCAGCCAGGCCTCGGGGGGGCTGGAGGGCTACACCTTC.

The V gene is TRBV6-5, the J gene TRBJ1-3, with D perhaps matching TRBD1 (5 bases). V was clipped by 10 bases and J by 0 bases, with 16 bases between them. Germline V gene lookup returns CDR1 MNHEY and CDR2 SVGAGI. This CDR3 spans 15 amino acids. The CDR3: CATRLGAVSGNTIYF. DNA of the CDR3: TGTGCCACCCGGTTAGGGGCCGTCTCTGGAAACACCATATATTTT.

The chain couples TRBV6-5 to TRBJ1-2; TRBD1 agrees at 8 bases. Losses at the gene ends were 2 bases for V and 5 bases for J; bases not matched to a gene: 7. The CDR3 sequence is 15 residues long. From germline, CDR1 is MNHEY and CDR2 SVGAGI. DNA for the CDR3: TGTGCCAGCAGTTACGGGACAGGAGGGGGTTATGGCTACACCTTC. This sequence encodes CASSYGTGGGYGYTF.

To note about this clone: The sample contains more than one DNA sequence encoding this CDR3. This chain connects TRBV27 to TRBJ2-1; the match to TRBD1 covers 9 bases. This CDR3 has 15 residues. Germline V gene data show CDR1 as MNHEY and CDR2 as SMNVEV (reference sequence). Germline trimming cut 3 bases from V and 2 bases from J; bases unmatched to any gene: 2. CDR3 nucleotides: TGTGCCAGCAGTTTGGGACAGGGAACCTACAATGAGCAGTTCTTC. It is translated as CASSLGQGTYNEQFF.

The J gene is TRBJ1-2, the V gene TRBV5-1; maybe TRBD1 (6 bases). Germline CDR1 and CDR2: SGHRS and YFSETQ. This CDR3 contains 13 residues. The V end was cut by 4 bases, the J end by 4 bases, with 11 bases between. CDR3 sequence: CASSPDRPYGYTF. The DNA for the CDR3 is TGCGCCAGCAGCCCTGACAGGCCCTATGGCTACACCTTC.

The CDR3 nucleotides read TGCGCCAGCAGCTTTTCGCCAGGTTATAATTCACCCCTCCACTTT. Its protein product is CASSFSPGYNSPLHF. V is TRBV5-1 and J is TRBJ1-6, with D unresolved. Trimming took off 2 bases at V and 4 bases at J, with 10 bases between the two ends. Germline CDR1 is SGHRS and CDR2 is YFSETQ. The CDR3 extends over 15 amino acids.

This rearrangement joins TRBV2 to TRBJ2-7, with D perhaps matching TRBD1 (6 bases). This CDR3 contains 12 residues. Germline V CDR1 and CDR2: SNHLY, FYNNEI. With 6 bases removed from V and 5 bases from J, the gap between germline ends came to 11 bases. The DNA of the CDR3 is TGTGCCAGCAGAGATAGGGGGAACGAGCAGTACTTC. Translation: CASRDRGNEQYF.

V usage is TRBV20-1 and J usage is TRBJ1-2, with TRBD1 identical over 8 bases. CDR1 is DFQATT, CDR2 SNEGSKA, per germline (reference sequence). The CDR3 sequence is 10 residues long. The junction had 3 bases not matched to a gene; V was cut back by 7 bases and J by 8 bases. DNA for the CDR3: TGCAGTGGGGCAGGGGGCGGCTACACCTTC. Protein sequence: CSGAGGGYTF.

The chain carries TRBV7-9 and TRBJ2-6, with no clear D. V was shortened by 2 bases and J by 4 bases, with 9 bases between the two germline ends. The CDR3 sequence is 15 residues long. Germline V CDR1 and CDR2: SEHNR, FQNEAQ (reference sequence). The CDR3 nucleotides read TGTGCCAGCAGCTTATTCTTGTCCGGGGCCAACGTCCTGACTTTC. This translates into CASSLFLSGANVLTF.

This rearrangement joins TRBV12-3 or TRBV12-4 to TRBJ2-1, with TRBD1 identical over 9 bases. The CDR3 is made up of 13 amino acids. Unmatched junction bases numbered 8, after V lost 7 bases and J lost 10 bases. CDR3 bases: TGTGCCAGCAACAGGGGGCCAACCGGGGAGCAGTTCTTC. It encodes CASNRGPTGEQFF.

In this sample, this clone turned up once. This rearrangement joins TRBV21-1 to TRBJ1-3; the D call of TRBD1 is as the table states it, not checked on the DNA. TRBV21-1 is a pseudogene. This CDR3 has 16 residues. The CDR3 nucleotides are TGTGCCAGCAGCAAAGCCGGCAGGGGGCTTGGAAACACCATATATTTT. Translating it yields CASSKAGRGLGNTIYF.